This passage covers 31 T cell receptor beta chains from one sample sequenced in a study of cytomegalovirus exposure and HLA in healthy donors. PCR used 60 Vbeta primers and 13 Jbeta primers. Using immunoSEQ multiplex PCR, the repertoire was profiled, and TCRdb retains in-frame clones only, with some absent. The sample lists approximately 120,000 clones; around 81% were seen once. The material sequenced was PBMCs. The source of these receptors is a woman aged 30 to 39 in good health and CMV-seronegative.

The rearrangement uses TRBV29-1 and TRBJ2-7, with TRBD2 matching over 9 bases. The CDR3 is made up of 13 amino acids. Trimming removed 4 bases from V and 4 bases from J; junction bases left unmatched: 5. The V gene's germline CDR1 is SQVTM and CDR2 ANQGSEA. The CDR3 DNA sequence: TGCAGCGTTGCGGGACTAGCTACGTACGAGCAGTACTTC. Protein sequence: CSVAGLATYEQYF.

The rearrangement uses TRBV9 and TRBJ2-5, with 7 nucleotides matching TRBD2. The CDR3 has 16 residues. The V gene's germline CDR1 is SGDLS and CDR2 YYNGEE. V trimming: 0 bases; J trimming: 0 bases; junction bases outside the gene matches: 5. The CDR3 DNA sequence: TGTGCCAGCAGCGTAGATCCAGCGGGGAACCAAGAGACCCAGTACTTC. Encoded protein: CASSVDPAGNQETQYF.

The chain recombines TRBV5-8 with TRBJ2-1; TRBD2 is a possible D gene (6 bases). The CDR3 contains 16 residues. Trimming left V 3 bases short and J 5 bases short, with 18 bases between. CDR1 is SGHTS, CDR2 YDEGEE, per germline. The CDR3 nucleotides are TGTGCCAGCAGCTGGGTTCCCGGGACTCGAAACAATGAGCAGTTCTTC. This sequence encodes CASSWVPGTRNNEQFF.

The chain combines TRBV30 with TRBJ1-5; 9 positions agree with TRBD1. V lost 7 bases and J lost 7; bases outside the gene matches: 11. CDR3 size: 14 residues. CDR1 and CDR2 (germline): GTSNPN, SVGIG (reference sequence). CDR3 residues: CAYTRDRERQPQHF. The CDR3 coding sequence is TGTGCCTACACCCGGGACAGGGAAAGGCAGCCCCAGCATTTT.

The rearrangement links TRBV6-1 to TRBJ2-5; weak D call: TRBD1 (5 bases). The CDR3 spans 14 residues. Trimming left V 5 bases short and J 5 bases short, with 15 bases between. CDR1 is MNHNS and CDR2 is SASEGT in the germline V gene. This CDR3 is CASSFRVFGETQYF. The DNA for the CDR3 is TGTGCCAGCAGTTTCAGGGTTTTCGGCGAGACCCAGTACTTC.

CDR3 amino acids: CASQRQGEAGELFF. As DNA, the CDR3 is TGTGCCAGCCAGAGACAGGGGGAGGCCGGGGAGCTGTTTTTT. The chain recombines TRBV28 with TRBJ2-2; TRBD1 matches at 9 bases. The CDR3 loop spans 14 amino acids. Trimming removed 8 bases from V and 6 bases from J; junction bases left unmatched: 7. Germline CDR1 reads MDHEN; CDR2 reads SYDVKM.

The chain couples TRBV18 to TRBJ2-7, with D possibly TRBD1 on 5 matching bases. Germline loops: CDR1 KGHSH, CDR2 LQKENI. The CDR3 runs 12 residues. Between the trimmed V and J ends, which lost 5 bases and 5 bases, there was a span of 10 bases. CDR3 in amino acids: CASSIDSNEQYF. The DNA for the CDR3 is TGTGCCAGCTCAATTGACAGTAACGAGCAGTACTTC.

The CDR3 nucleotides read TGTGCCAGCTCAGAAGGGACAGGAGACTATGGCTACACCTTC. It encodes CASSEGTGDYGYTF. The genes are TRBV18 and TRBJ1-2, with 8 bases lining up with TRBD1. The length of the CDR3 is 14 residues. Germline V gene lookup returns CDR1 KGHSH and CDR2 LQKENI. Germline trimming cut 5 bases from V and 3 bases from J; bases unmatched to any gene: 5.

The J gene is TRBJ1-5, the V gene TRBV7-8; 9 positions match TRBD1. The CDR3 has 17 residues. Germline V lookup: CDR1 SGHVS, CDR2 FQNEAQ. J lost 7 bases, V lost 5 bases, and 15 bases had no gene match. This CDR3 is CASSEYGAGTGSQPQHF. The CDR3 DNA is TGTGCCAGCAGCGAATATGGGGCCGGGACAGGGTCACAGCCCCAGCATTTT.

The V and J genes are TRBV9 and TRBJ2-1, with D possibly being TRBD1 (6 bases). Trimming shortened V by 5 bases and J by 6 bases, and 21 bases separated the two germline ends. This CDR3 contains 16 residues. Germline V CDR1 and CDR2: SGDLS, YYNGEE. CDR3 in DNA: TGTGCCAGCAGTGAACCCACCGGGACAAAGGTCAATGAGCAGTTCTTC. Protein product: CASSEPTGTKVNEQFF.

This sequence joins TRBV5-4 and TRBJ2-1; TRBD1 agrees at 7 bases. V lost 4 bases to trimming and J lost 6 bases; unmatched junction nucleotides: 7. This CDR3 has 14 amino acids. Germline values: CDR1 SGHNT, CDR2 YYREEE (reference sequence). The CDR3 spells CASSAAQGSNEQFF. DNA for the CDR3: TGTGCCAGCAGCGCAGCACAGGGGAGCAATGAGCAGTTCTTC.

This clone was counted only a few times. Here the CDR3 reads CASSLAPGTGIGYTF. DNA for the CDR3: TGTGCCAGCAGCTTAGCTCCCGGGACAGGAATAGGCTACACCTTC. This chain joins TRBV11-2 and TRBJ1-2; 8 nucleotides align to TRBD1. The V gene's germline CDR1 is SGHAT and CDR2 FQNNGV. Trimming cost V 1 base and J 8 bases; bases outside gene matches: 9. The CDR3 covers 15 residues.

This chain uses TRBV7-9 with TRBJ1-1; D possibly corresponds to TRBD1 (5 bases). CDR3 size: 15 residues. V was cut by 2 bases and J by 4 bases, with 14 bases left in between. Germline V gives CDR1 SEHNR, CDR2 FQNEAQ (reference sequence). The CDR3 sequence is CASSLSLLGGTEAFF. Written as DNA, the CDR3 is TGTGCCAGCAGCTTATCTTTATTGGGGGGCACTGAAGCTTTCTTT.

The chain uses TRBV19 and TRBJ2-1, with TRBD2 matching 11 bases. Germline lookup yields CDR1 LNHDA and CDR2 SQIVND (reference sequence). The CDR3 runs 12 residues. This CDR3 is CATSGDLREQFF. The CDR3, as DNA: TGTGCGACTAGCGGGGACCTCAGAGAGCAGTTCTTC.

The chain combines TRBV7-2 with TRBJ1-2; possible D gene TRBD1, 5 bases. In germline, CDR1 is SGHTA, CDR2 FQGNSA. This CDR3 has 14 residues. Deletions cut 7 bases from V and 2 bases from J, with 14 bases between. In DNA form, the CDR3 reads TGTGCCAGCACCTTGCTCGACAGAAACTATGGCTACACCTTC. Amino acids: CASTLLDRNYGYTF.

CDR3: CASSKGLAGTYEQYF. In DNA, the CDR3 is TGTGCCAGCTCAAAAGGACTAGCGGGGACCTACGAGCAGTACTTC. V and J are TRBV18 and TRBJ2-7; TRBD2 matches at 12 bases. CDR3 length equals 15 residues. Germline values: CDR1 KGHSH, CDR2 LQKENI. The V segment lost 5 bases and the J segment 2 bases; nucleotides outside the gene matches: 4. Variable domain in full (rest from reference TRBV18 and TRBJ2-7): NAGVMQNPRHLVRRRGQEARLRCSPMKGHSHVYWYRQLPEEGLKFMVYLQKENIIDESGMPKERFSAEFPKEGPSILRIQQVVRGDSAAYFCASSKGLAGTYEQYFGPGTRLTVT.

This chain joins TRBV4-1 and TRBJ1-2; unclear D gene. The V gene's germline CDR1 is MGHRA and CDR2 YSYEKL. The CDR3 length is 13 residues. Deletions cut 0 bases from V and 4 bases from J, with 6 bases between. The CDR3 region has the DNA TGCGCCAGCAGCCAAGATCTGGCCTATGGCTACACCTTC. Its translation is CASSQDLAYGYTF.

This chain joins TRBV21-1 and TRBJ2-5; the table's D gene call, TRBD1, was not cross checked with the DNA. TRBV21-1 is labeled a pseudogene. This CDR3 region has 16 residues. CDR3 region: CASSKVEGARGETQYF. The CDR3 DNA follows: TGTGCCAGCAGCAAGGTTGAGGGGGCAAGGGGAGAGACCCAGTACTTC.

The V gene is TRBV27, the J gene TRBJ1-2; 7 nucleotides match TRBD1. Germline V gives CDR1 MNHEY, CDR2 SMNVEV (reference sequence). The CDR3 spans 15 residues. V dropped 11 bases and J dropped 2; count of bases not matched to a gene: 14. The CDR3: CAPDGNRGANYGYTF. DNA for the CDR3: TGTGCCCCGGACGGGAACAGGGGCGCAAACTATGGCTACACCTTC.

The chain has TRBV5-6 and TRBJ2-6, with no clear D. The CDR3 length is 18 residues. The V gene lost 6 bases and the J gene lost 1 base, with 20 bases spanning the gap. CDR1 is SGHDT and CDR2 is YYEEEE in the germline V gene. DNA for the CDR3: TGTGCCAGCATCCTTGGTGATTCACGGAGATCTGGGGCCAACGTCCTGACTTTC. It encodes CASILGDSRRSGANVLTF.

This sequence joins TRBV7-2 and TRBJ2-5, with TRBD2 identical over 9 bases. Germline V gene sequence: CDR1 SGHTA, CDR2 FQGNSA. The trim removed 1 base at V and 5 bases at J, leaving 8 bases unmatched. The CDR3 loop spans 16 amino acids. The chain's CDR3 is CASSLGGGRAGETQYF. The CDR3 bases are TGTGCCAGCAGCTTAGGAGGCGGGAGGGCCGGGGAGACCCAGTACTTC.

The V call is TRBV5-6, the J call TRBJ2-7; 10 positions agree with TRBD1. The trim removed 4 bases at V and 3 bases at J, leaving 4 bases unmatched. The germline V gene has CDR1 SGHDT and CDR2 YYEEEE. The CDR3 contains 14 residues. The CDR3 sequence: CASSADRGGYEQYF. In DNA, the CDR3 is TGTGCCAGCAGCGCGGACAGGGGGGGCTACGAGCAGTACTTC.

The chain employs TRBV28 and TRBJ1-2, with TRBD1 matching 7 bases. CDR3 length equals 14 residues. Germline V lookup: CDR1 MDHEN, CDR2 SYDVKM. Trimming took 2 bases from V and 4 from J; bases not matched to a gene: 4. CDR3 bases: TGTGCCAGCAGTTTAGCGGGGACAGCCTATGGCTACACCTTC. Its translation is CASSLAGTAYGYTF.

V is TRBV5-6 and J is TRBJ2-7; D might be TRBD2 (5 bases). This CDR3 spans 12 amino acids. V was cut by 1 base and J by 6 bases, with 8 bases left in between. Germline lookup yields CDR1 SGHDT and CDR2 YYEEEE. Here the CDR3 reads CASSLMRVEQYF. DNA of the CDR3: TGTGCCAGCAGCTTGATGCGGGTCGAGCAGTACTTC.

The chain recombines TRBV6-6 with TRBJ1-3; possible D gene TRBD1, 5 bases. The V end lost 7 bases, the J end lost 0 bases, and 13 bases lay between the germline ends. The V gene's germline CDR1 is MNHNY and CDR2 SVGAGI (reference sequence). There are 15 residues in the CDR3. The CDR3 DNA reads as TGTGCCAGCAATGGGGGGAGTTTCTCTGGAAACACCATATATTTT. Its translation is CASNGGSFSGNTIYF.

This rearrangement joins TRBV27 to TRBJ2-2; tentatively, D is TRBD2 (5 bases). CDR3 length: 13 amino acids. V was shortened by 5 bases and J by 3 bases, with 7 bases between the two germline ends. The germline gives CDR1 MNHEY, CDR2 SMNVEV (reference sequence). The CDR3 loop reads CASSEGYTGELFF. In DNA form, the CDR3 reads TGTGCCAGCAGTGAGGGCTACACCGGGGAGCTGTTTTTT.

In its sample, this clone was seen once. The chain combines TRBV7-9 with TRBJ1-4; 7 positions agree with TRBD1. The V gene's germline CDR1 is SEHNR and CDR2 FQNEAQ (reference sequence). The V segment lost 9 bases and the J segment 8 bases; nucleotides outside the gene matches: 9. This CDR3 spans 13 amino acids. The CDR3 bases are TGTGCCAGTAACAGGGGATCGGGCGAAAAACTGTTTTTT. It codes for CASNRGSGEKLFF.

CDR3 residues: CASTGQLNYGYTF. DNA of the CDR3: TGTGCCAGCACAGGACAGTTAAACTATGGCTACACCTTC. The rearrangement joins TRBV5-4 to TRBJ1-2; possibly TRBD1 for D (6 bases). CDR3 length equals 13 residues. In germline, CDR1 is SGHNT, CDR2 YYREEE (reference sequence). V was cut by 6 bases and J by 2 bases, with 11 bases left in between. Variable domain in full (rest from reference TRBV5-4 and TRBJ1-2): ETGVTQSPTHLIKTRGQQVTLRCSSQSGHNTVSWYQQALGQGPQFIFQYYREEENGRGNFPPRFSGLQFPNYSSELNVNALELDDSALYLCASTGQLNYGYTFGSGTRLTVV.

V gene TRBV7-2 combines with J gene TRBJ2-1, with 8 bases lining up with TRBD2. Germline V gene sequence: CDR1 SGHTA, CDR2 FQGNSA. The CDR3 has 15 residues. Losses at the gene ends were 5 bases for V and 14 bases for J; bases not matched to a gene: 17. CDR3 sequence reads: CASSRRGEAGGRKFF. In nucleotides, the CDR3 is TGTGCCAGCAGCCGCCGAGGTGAGGCGGGAGGTAGGAAGTTCTTC.

The CDR3 DNA reads TGTGCCAGAAGCTTAGCGTGTCCGGTGCCAGATACGCAGTATTTT. This sequence encodes CARSLACPVPDTQYF. The chain has TRBV7-5 and TRBJ2-3; the table calls TRBD2, which could not be checked here. TRBV7-5 is a known pseudogene. The CDR3 spans 15 residues.

The J gene is TRBJ2-7, the V gene TRBV28; D may be TRBD1 (6 bases). The V gene lost 1 base and the J gene lost 4 bases, with 14 bases spanning the gap. Germline CDR1 and CDR2: MDHEN and SYDVKM. This CDR3 is 15 amino acids long. CDR3 protein: CASSLFGQKGYEQYF. The CDR3 bases are TGTGCCAGCAGTTTATTCGGACAGAAGGGATACGAGCAGTACTTC.